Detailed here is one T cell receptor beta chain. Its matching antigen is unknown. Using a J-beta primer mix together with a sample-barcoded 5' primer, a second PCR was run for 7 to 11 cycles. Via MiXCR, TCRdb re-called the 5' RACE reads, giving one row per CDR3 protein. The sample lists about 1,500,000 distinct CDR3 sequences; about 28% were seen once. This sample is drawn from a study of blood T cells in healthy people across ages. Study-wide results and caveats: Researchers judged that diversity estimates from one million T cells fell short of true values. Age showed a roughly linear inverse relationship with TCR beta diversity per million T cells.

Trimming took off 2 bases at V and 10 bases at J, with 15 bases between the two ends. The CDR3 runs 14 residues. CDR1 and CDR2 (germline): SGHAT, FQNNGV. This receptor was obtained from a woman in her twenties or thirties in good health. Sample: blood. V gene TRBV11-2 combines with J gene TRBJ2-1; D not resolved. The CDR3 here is CASSLKITSYEQFF. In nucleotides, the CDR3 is TGTGCCAGCAGCTTAAAAATAACCTCCTACGAGCAGTTCTTC. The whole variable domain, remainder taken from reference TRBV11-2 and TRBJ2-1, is EAGVAQSPRYKIIEKRQSVAFWCNPISGHATLYWYQQILGQGPKLLIQFQNNGVVDDSQLPKDRFSAERLKGVDSTLKIQPAKLEDSAVYLCASSLKITSYEQFFGPGTRLTVL.